Listed below are T cell receptor beta chains from one sample, sequenced in a study of shared clonotypes between healthy human individuals. Method: immunoSEQ multiplex PCR; TCRdb's copy keeps in-frame clones and lacks some. The repertoire holds hundreds of thousands of clones, approximately 79% seen once, with 1.5% to 2% in the top ten. Sequences were obtained from memory CD4+ T cells sorted from blood. The receptors originated from a woman aged 25-40 years in good health. The CDR3 runs from the conserved cysteine through the conserved F or W. Each record gives: D gene, clone size, J gene, V gene, CDR3 DNA, CDR3 protein. The D gene is left open where the match is weak. Clone size is shown for a subset of rows, as once, few, many or a class of expanded clone.

- few TRBJ2-4 TRBV4-1 TGCGCCAGCAGCCAAATGTACGACATTCAGTACTTC CASSQMYDIQYF
- - TRBJ2-3 TRBV6-1 TGTGCCAGCACAGATACGCAGTATTTT CASTDTQYF
TRBD1 - TRBJ1-2 TRBV28 TGTGCCAGCAGTCCCGGGCGGGACAGGTTATTATATGGCTACACCTTC CASSPGRDRLLYGYTF
- - TRBJ2-2 TRBV7-9 TGTGCCAGCAGCTCAGTCCGGGTCGGGAGTAACACCGGGGAGCTGTTTTTT CASSSVRVGSNTGELFF
- - TRBJ1-1 TRBV29-1 TGCAGCGTTGAAGGCGGGCCCTCCCGGGGTAGGTGGCGGTGGACTGAAGCTTTCTTT CSVEGGPSRGRWRWTEAFF
- - TRBJ2-1 TRBV27 TGTGCCAGCAGTTTATCGAAGGCCGGGGGTGAGCAGTTCTTC CASSLSKAGGEQFF
- - TRBJ2-7 TRBV2 TGTGCCAGCAGCCGCGCCTCCTACGAGCAGTACTTC CASSRASYEQYF
- - TRBJ1-1 TRBV5-1 TGCGCCAGCAGCTTGGCGGGGGAGAGCACTGAAGCTTTCTTT CASSLAGESTEAFF
- many TRBJ2-7 TRBV15 TGTGCCACCAGCAGAAGAGTGGGACTCTTGCCCTACGAGCAGTACTTC CATSRRVGLLPYEQYF
- few TRBJ1-5 TRBV28 TGTGCCAGCAGCCTAACAGGATATAGCAATCAGCCCCAGCATTTT CASSLTGYSNQPQHF
TRBD1 - TRBJ1-2 TRBV28 TGTGCCAGCAGTCGACAGGGCTTAGGCTACACCTTC CASSRQGLGYTF
TRBD1 once TRBJ1-4 TRBV6-5 TGTGCCAGCAGGATCGGGACAGTCAATGAAAAACTGTTTTTT CASRIGTVNEKLFF
- - TRBJ1-2 TRBV18 TGTGCCAGCTCACCGAGGGTACAGACGGATGGCTACACCTTC CASSPRVQTDGYTF
TRBD2 - TRBJ2-7 TRBV6-1 TGTGCCAGCAGTGACGGGGCGGGAGTAAGGTACGAGCAGTACTTC CASSDGAGVRYEQYF
- - TRBJ2-7 TRBV5-4 TGTGCCAGCAGCTCCTCCTACGAGCAGTACTTC CASSSSYEQYF
- - TRBJ2-7 TRBV15 TGTGCCACTCGACGGCAGGGGATCTACGAGCAGTACTTC CATRRQGIYEQYF
- - TRBJ1-2 TRBV20-1 TGCAGTGCGAGGAACTATGGCTACACCTTC CSARNYGYTF
TRBD1 - TRBJ2-7 TRBV23-1 TGCGCCAGCGGATTAGATCCGGGACAGGGGGCTTACGAGCAGTACTTC CASGLDPGQGAYEQYF
- - TRBJ1-5 TRBV28 TGTGCCAGCGAATCAGGGGTTCAGCCCCAGCATTTT CASESGVQPQHF
TRBD1 - TRBJ1-2 TRBV10-2 TGCGCCAGCAGTGAGCAGACAGGGCGGGGCTACACCTTC CASSEQTGRGYTF
- - TRBJ2-7 TRBV5-1 TGCGCCAGCAGCCAGGGGTCTGGGGTCCGGTTCAACGAGCAGTACTTC CASSQGSGVRFNEQYF
- - TRBJ1-5 TRBV28 TGTGCCAGCAGTCTCCACAGGGAGGATCAGCCCCAGCATTTT CASSLHREDQPQHF
- few TRBJ1-4 TRBV5-1 TGCGCCAGCAGCCAACAGGGCACTGGTGAAAAACTGTTTTTT CASSQQGTGEKLFF
- few TRBJ1-2 TRBV5-1 TGCGCCAGCAGCCACACCTTTCCGGGGTTGGCAGCGAGGCACTTCTACTATGGCTACACCTTC CASSHTFPGLAARHFYYGYTF
TRBD1 once TRBJ1-2 TRBV11-2 TGTGCCAGCAGCTCCGCCCGACAGGGGAACGGCTACACCTTC CASSSARQGNGYTF
TRBD1 - TRBJ2-3 TRBV27 TGTGCCAGCAGCTCGGACAGGGGGCTGCGTACGCAGTATTTT CASSSDRGLRTQYF
- once TRBJ2-5 TRBV5-1 TGCGCCAGCAGCGAGACCTATAACCAAGAGACCCAGTACTTC CASSETYNQETQYF
- once TRBJ2-3 TRBV7-8 TGTGCCAGCAGCTCCAGACAGCGACCAGATACGCAGTATTTT CASSSRQRPDTQYF
TRBD1 - TRBJ2-7 TRBV5-1 TGCGCCAGCAGGATGGTTTTCAGAGGGACAGGGGGCTACGAGCAGTACTTC CASRMVFRGTGGYEQYF
- - TRBJ2-3 TRBV7-2 TGTGCCAGCAGCTTAGAACCCACAGATACGCAGTATTTT CASSLEPTDTQYF
TRBD1 - TRBJ1-5 TRBV4-1 TGCGCCAGCAGCCAAGCAGGACAGGTTTATAGCAATCAGCCCCAGCATTTT CASSQAGQVYSNQPQHF
- - TRBJ2-2 TRBV5-5 TGTGCCAGCAGCCGACGGTGGGACACCGGGGAGCTGTTTTTT CASSRRWDTGELFF
TRBD1 - TRBJ2-3 TRBV29-1 TGCAGCGTCTCACAGGGGATAGCAGATACGCAGTATTTT CSVSQGIADTQYF
- once TRBJ2-7 TRBV18 TGTGCCAGCTCACCAATAGGATCTCGCGAGCAGTACTTC CASSPIGSREQYF
TRBD1 once TRBJ2-5 TRBV4-1 TGCGCCAGCAGCCAAACAGGGGGCCGGGAGACCCAGTACTTC CASSQTGGRETQYF